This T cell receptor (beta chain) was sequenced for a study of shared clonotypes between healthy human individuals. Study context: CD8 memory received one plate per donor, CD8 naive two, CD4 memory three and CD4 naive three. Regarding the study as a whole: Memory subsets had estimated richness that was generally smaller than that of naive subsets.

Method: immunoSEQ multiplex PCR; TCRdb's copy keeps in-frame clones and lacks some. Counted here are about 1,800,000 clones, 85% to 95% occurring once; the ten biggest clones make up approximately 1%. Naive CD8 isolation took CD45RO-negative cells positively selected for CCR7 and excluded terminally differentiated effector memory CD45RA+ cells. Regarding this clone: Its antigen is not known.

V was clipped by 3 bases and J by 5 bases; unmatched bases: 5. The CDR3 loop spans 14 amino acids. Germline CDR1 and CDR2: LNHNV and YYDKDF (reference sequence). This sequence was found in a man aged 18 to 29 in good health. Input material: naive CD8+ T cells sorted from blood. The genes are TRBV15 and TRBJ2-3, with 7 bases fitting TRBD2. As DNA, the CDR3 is TGTGCCACCAGCAGTACTAGCGAGGTAGATACGCAGTATTTT. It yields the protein CATSSTSEVDTQYF.